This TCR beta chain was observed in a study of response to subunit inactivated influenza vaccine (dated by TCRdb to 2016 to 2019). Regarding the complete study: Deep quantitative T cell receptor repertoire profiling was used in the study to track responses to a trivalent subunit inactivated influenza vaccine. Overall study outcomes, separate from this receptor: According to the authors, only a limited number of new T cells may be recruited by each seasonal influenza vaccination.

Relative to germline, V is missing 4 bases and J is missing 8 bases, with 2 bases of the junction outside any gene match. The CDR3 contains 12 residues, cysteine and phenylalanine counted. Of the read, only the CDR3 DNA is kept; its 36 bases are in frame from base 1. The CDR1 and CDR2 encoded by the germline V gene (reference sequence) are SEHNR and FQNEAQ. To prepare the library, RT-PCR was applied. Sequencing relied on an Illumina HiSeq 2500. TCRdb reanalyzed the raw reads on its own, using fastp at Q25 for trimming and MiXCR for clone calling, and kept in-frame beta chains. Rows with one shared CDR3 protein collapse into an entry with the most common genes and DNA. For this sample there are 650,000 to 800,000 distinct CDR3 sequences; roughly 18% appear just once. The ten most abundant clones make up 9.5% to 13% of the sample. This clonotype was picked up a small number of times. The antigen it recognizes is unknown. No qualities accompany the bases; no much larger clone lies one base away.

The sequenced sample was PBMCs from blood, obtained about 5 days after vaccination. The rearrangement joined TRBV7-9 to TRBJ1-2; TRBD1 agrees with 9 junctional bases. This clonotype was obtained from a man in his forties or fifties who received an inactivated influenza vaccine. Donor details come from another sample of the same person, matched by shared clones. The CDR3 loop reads CASSYGQGGYTF. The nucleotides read TGTGCCAGCAGCTACGGACAGGGGGGCTACACCTTC.